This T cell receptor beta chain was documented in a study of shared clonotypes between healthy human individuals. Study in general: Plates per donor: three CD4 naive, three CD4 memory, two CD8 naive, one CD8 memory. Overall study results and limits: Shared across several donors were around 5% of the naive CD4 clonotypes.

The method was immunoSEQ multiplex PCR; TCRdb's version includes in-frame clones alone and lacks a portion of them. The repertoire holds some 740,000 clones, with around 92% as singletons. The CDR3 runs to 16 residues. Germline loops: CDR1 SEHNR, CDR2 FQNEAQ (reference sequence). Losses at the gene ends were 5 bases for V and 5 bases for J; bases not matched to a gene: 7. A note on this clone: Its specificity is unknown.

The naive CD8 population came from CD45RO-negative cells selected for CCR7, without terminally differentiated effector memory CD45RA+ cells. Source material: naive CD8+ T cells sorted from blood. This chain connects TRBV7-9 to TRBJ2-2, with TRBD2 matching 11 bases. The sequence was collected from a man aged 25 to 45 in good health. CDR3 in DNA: TGTGCCAGCAGCCCACTAGCGGGAGATGGTACCGGGGAGCTGTTTTTT. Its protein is CASSPLAGDGTGELFF.